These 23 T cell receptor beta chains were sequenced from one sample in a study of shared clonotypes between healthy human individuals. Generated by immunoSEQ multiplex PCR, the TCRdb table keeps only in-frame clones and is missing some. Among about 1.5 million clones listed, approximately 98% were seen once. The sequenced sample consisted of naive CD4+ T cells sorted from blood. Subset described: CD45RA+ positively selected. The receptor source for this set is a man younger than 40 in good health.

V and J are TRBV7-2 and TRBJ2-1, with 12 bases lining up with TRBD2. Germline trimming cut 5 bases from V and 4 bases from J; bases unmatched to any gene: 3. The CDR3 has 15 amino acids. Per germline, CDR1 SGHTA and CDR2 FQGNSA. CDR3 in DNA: TGTGCCAGCAGCCGACTAGCGGGAGTTTACAATGAGCAGTTCTTC. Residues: CASSRLAGVYNEQFF.

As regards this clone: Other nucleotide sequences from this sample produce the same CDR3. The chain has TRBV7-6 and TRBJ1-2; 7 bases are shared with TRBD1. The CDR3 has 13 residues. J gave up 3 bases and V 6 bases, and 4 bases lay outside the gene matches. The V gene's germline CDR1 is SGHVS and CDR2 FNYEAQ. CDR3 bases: TGTGCCAGCAGTCCCGGGACAGACTATGGCTACACCTTC. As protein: CASSPGTDYGYTF.

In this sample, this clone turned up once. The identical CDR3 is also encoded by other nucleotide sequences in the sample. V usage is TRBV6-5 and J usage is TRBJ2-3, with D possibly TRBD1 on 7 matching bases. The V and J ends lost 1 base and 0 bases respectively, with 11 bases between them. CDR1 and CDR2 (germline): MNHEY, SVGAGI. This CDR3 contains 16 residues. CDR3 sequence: CASSYLAGGSTDTQYF. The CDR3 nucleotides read TGTGCCAGCAGTTACTTGGCAGGGGGGAGCACAGATACGCAGTATTTT.

This CDR3 reads CATRSGQGEGYSNQPQHF. The CDR3 DNA is TGTGCCACCCGAAGCGGACAGGGCGAGGGGTATAGCAATCAGCCCCAGCATTTT. J is TRBJ1-5 and V is TRBV19, with 8 bases lining up with TRBD1. Trimming removed 10 bases from V and 0 bases from J; junction bases left unmatched: 17. Germline V gene sequence: CDR1 LNHDA, CDR2 SQIVND (reference sequence). This CDR3 has 18 amino acids.

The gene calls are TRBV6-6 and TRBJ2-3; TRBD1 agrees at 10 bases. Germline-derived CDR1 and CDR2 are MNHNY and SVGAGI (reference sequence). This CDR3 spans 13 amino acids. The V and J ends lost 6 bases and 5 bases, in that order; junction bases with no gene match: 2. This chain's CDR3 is CASSGQGVDTQYF. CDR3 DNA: TGTGCCAGCAGCGGACAGGGGGTAGATACGCAGTATTTT.

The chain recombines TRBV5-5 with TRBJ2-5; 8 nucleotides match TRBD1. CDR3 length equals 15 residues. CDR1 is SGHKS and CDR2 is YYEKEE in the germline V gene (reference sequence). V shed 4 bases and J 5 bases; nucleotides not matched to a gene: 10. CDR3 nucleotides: TGTGCCAGCAGCAAGACAGGGGTTGAAAGTGAGACCCAGTACTTC. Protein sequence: CASSKTGVESETQYF. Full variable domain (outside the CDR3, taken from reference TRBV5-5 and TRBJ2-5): DAGVTQSPTHLIKTRGQQVTLRCSPISGHKSVSWYQQVLGQGPQFIFQYYEKEERGRGNFPDRFSARQFPNYSSELNVNALLLGDSALYLCASSKTGVESETQYFGPGTRLLVL.

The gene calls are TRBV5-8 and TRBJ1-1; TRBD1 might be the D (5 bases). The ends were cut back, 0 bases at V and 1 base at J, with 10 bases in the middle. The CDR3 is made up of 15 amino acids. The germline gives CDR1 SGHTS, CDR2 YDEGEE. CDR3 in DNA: TGTGCCAGCAGCTTGGTTGTCAGGGAGAACACTGAAGCTTTCTTT. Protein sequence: CASSLVVRENTEAFF.

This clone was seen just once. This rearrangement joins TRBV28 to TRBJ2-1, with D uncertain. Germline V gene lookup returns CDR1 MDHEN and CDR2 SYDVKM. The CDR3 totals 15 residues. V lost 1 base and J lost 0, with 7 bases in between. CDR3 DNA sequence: TGTGCCAGCAGTTTATATACGAGCTCCTACAATGAGCAGTTCTTC. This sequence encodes CASSLYTSSYNEQFF.

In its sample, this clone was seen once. The CDR3, as DNA: TGTGCCATCAGTGGGGGAGGTGGGACAGGGGAGTACTATGGCTACACCTTC. Amino acids: CAISGGGGTGEYYGYTF. J is TRBJ1-2 and V is TRBV10-3; 10 bases match TRBD1. The J segment lost 3 bases and the V segment lost 4 bases, leaving 11 bases of the junction unmatched. This CDR3 comprises 17 residues. The germline V gene encodes CDR1 ENHRY and CDR2 SYGVKD.

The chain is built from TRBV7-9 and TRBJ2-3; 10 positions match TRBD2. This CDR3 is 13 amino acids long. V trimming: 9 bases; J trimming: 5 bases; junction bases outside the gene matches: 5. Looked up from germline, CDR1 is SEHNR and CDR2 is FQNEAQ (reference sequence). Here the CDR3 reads CASIPSGRDTQYF. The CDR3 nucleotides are TGTGCCAGTATCCCTAGCGGGAGAGATACGCAGTATTTT.

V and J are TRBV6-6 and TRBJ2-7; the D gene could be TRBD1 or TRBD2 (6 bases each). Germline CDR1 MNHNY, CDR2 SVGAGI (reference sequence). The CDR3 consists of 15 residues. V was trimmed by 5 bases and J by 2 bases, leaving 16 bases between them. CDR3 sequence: CASSQRAGVAYEQYF. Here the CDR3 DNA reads TGTGCCAGCAGTCAGCGGGCAGGGGTCGCCTACGAGCAGTACTTC.

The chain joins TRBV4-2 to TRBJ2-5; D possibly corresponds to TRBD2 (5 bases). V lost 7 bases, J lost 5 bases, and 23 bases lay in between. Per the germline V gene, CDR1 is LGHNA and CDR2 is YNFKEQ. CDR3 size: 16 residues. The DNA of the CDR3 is TGTGCCAGCACCGCTAGCCCAAACGGAGGCCGGGAGACCCAGTACTTC. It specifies CASTASPNGGRETQYF.

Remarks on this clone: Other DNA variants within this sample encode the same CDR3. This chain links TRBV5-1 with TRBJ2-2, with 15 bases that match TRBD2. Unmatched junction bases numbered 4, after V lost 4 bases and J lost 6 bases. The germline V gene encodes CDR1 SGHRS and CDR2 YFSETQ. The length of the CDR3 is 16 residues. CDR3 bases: TGCGCCAGCAGCCTGGGACTAGCGGGAGGTCCCGGGGAGCTGTTTTTT. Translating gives CASSLGLAGGPGELFF.

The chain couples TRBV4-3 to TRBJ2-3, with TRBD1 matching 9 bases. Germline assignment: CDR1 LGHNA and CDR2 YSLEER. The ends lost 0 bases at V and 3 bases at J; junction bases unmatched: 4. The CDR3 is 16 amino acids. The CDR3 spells CASSQDPQGATDTQYF. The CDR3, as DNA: TGCGCCAGCAGCCAAGATCCACAGGGGGCAACAGATACGCAGTATTTT.

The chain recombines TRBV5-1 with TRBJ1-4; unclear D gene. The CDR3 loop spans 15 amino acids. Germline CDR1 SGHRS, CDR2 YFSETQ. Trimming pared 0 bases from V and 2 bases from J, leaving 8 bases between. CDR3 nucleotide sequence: TGCGCCAGCAGCTTGGTAGGGAGGACTAATGAAAAACTGTTTTTT. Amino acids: CASSLVGRTNEKLFF.

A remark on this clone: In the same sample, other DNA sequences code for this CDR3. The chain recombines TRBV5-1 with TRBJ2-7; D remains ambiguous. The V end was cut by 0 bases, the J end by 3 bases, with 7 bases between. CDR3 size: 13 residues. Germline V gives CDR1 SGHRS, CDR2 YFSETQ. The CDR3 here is CASSLDGVYEQYF. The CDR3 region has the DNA TGCGCCAGCAGCTTGGACGGAGTCTACGAGCAGTACTTC.

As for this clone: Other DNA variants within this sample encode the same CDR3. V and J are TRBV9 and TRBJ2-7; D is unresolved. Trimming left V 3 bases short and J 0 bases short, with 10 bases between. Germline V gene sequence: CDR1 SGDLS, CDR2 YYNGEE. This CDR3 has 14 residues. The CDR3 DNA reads TGTGCCAGCAGCGCCACTCCGAGCTCCTACGAGCAGTACTTC. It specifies CASSATPSSYEQYF.

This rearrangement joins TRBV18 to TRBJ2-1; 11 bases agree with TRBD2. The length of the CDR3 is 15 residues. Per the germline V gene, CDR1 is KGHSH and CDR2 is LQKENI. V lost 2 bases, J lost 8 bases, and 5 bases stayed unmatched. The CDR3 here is CASSPLAGGQDEQFF. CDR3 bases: TGTGCCAGCTCACCATTAGCGGGAGGGCAGGATGAGCAGTTCTTC.

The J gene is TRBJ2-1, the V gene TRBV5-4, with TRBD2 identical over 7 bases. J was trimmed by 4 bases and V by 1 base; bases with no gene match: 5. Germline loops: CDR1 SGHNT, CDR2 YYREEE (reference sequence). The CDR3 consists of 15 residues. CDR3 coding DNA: TGTGCCAGCAGCTTGCAAACTAGCGCTTACAATGAGCAGTTCTTC. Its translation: CASSLQTSAYNEQFF.

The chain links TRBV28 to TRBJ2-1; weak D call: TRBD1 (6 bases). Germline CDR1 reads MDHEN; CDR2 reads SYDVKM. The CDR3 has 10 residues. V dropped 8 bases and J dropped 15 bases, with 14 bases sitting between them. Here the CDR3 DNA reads TGTGCCAGCGCCGGGACAAGAGCGTTCTTC. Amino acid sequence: CASAGTRAFF.

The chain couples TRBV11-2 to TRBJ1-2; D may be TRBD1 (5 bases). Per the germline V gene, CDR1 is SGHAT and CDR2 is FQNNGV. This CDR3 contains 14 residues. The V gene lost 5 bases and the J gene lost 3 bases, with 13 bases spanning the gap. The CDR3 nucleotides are TGTGCCAGCAGCCCCGTCCGGGACCACTATGGCTACACCTTC. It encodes CASSPVRDHYGYTF.

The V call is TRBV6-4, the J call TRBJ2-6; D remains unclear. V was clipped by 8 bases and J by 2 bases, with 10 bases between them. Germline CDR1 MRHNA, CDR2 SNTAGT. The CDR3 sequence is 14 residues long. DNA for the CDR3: TGTGCCAGCGAGCCGATTCCTGGGGCCAACGTCCTGACTTTC. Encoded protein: CASEPIPGANVLTF.

Here the CDR3 DNA reads TGTGCCAGCCCCCGGCCCGATGGAAACACCATATATTTT. As protein: CASPRPDGNTIYF. V gene TRBV7-9 combines with J gene TRBJ1-3; D is ambiguous. The V end lost 8 bases, the J end lost 3 bases, and 11 bases lay between the germline ends. Germline V gives CDR1 SEHNR, CDR2 FQNEAQ (reference sequence). CDR3 size: 13 residues.